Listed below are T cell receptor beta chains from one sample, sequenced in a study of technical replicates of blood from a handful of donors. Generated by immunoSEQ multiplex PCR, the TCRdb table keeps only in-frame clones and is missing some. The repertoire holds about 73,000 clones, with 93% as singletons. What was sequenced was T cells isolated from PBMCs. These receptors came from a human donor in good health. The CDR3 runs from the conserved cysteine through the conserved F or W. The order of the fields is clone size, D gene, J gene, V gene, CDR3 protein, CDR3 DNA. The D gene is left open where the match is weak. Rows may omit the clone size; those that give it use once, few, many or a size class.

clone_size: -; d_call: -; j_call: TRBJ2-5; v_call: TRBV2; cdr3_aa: CASSRRYQETQYF; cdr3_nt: TGTGCCAGTAGCAGACGGTACCAAGAGACCCAGTACTTC
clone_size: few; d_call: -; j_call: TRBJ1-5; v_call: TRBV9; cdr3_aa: CASSTGLSNQPQHF; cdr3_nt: TGTGCCAGCAGTACAGGGTTGAGCAATCAGCCCCAGCATTTT
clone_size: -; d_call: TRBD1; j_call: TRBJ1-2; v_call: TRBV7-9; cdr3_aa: CASSATTGANYGYTF; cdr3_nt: TGTGCCAGCAGCGCCACTACAGGGGCTAACTATGGCTACACCTTC
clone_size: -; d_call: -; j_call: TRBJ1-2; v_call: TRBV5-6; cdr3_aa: CASSYYRAGYGYTF; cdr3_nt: TGTGCCAGCAGCTACTACAGGGCGGGCTATGGCTACACCTTC
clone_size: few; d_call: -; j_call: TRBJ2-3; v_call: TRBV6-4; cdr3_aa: CASSEGRGDTDTQYF; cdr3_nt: TGTGCCAGCAGTGAAGGCCGGGGAGACACAGATACGCAGTATTTT
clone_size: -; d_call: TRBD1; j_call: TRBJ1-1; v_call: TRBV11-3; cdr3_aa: CASSLDLSTGDKNTEAFF; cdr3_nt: TGTGCCAGCAGCTTAGACCTTTCGACAGGGGACAAGAACACTGAAGCTTTCTTT
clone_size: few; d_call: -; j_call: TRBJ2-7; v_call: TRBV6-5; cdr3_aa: CASSYTDWTYEQYF; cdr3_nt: TGTGCCAGCAGTTATACGGACTGGACCTACGAGCAGTACTTC
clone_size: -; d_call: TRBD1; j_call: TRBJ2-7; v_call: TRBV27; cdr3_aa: CASSLRGTGGQSPYEQYF; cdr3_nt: TGTGCCAGCAGTTTACGAGGGACAGGGGGCCAATCCCCCTACGAGCAGTACTTC
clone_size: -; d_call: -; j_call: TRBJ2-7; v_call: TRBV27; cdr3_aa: CASSYYAGTYEQYF; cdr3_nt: TGTGCCAGCAGTTATTATGCGGGTACCTACGAGCAGTACTTC
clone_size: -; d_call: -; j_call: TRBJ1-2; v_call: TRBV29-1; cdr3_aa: CSVLGGGYGYTF; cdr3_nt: TGCAGCGTTCTCGGGGGAGGCTATGGCTACACCTTC
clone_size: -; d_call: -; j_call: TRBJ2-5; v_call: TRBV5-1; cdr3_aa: CASSSWAGQETQYF; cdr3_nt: TGCGCCAGCAGCTCCTGGGCTGGACAAGAGACCCAGTACTTC
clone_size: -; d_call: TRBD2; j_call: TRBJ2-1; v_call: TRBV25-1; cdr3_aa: CASSEGAGLAGYNEQFF; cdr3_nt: TGTGCCAGCAGTGAAGGCGCGGGACTAGCGGGCTACAATGAGCAGTTCTTC
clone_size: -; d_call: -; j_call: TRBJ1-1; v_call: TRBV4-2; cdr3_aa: CASRNMNTEAFF; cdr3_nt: TGTGCCAGCAGGAACATGAACACTGAAGCTTTCTTT
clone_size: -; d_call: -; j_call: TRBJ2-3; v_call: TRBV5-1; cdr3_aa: CASSLESSTDTQYF; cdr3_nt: TGCGCCAGCAGCTTGGAATCTAGCACAGATACGCAGTATTTT
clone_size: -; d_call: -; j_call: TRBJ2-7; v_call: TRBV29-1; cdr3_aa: CSVLVSSNEQYF; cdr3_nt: TGCAGCGTTCTAGTCAGTTCTAACGAGCAGTACTTC
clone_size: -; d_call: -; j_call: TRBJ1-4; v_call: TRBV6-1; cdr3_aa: CASSATGTPSPQKLFF; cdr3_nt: TGTGCCAGCAGTGCGACGGGTACTCCCTCACCCCAGAAACTGTTTTTT
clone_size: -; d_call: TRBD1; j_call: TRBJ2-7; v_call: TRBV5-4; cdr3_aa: CASSLARGTGVDEQYF; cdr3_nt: TGTGCCAGCAGCTTGGCCCGGGGGACAGGGGTAGACGAGCAGTACTTC
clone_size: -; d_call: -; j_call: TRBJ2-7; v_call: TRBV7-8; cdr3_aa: CASSLAGGNEQYF; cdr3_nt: TGTGCCAGCAGCTTAGCGGGAGGTAACGAGCAGTACTTC
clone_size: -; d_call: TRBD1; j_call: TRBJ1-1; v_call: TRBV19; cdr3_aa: CASNLRDRANTEAFF; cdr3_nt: TGTGCCAGTAATTTACGGGACAGGGCCAACACTGAAGCTTTCTTT
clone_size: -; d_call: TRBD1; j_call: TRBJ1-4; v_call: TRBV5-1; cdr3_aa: CASSRGQGAGEKLFF; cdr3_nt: TGCGCCAGCAGCCGCGGCCAGGGGGCGGGTGAAAAACTGTTTTTT
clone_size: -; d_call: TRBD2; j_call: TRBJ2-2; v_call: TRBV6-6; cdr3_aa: CASSSGTSSGELFF; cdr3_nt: TGTGCCAGCAGTTCCGGGACTAGCTCCGGGGAGCTGTTTTTT
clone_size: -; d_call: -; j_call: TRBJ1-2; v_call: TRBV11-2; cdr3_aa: CASSSPGARSYTF; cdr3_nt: TGTGCCAGCAGCTCCCCAGGGGCGAGGAGCTACACCTTC
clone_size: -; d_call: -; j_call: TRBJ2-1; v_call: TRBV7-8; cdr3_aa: CASSLVRGGARNEQFF; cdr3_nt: TGTGCCAGCAGCTTAGTGAGGGGGGGCGCGAGGAATGAGCAGTTCTTC
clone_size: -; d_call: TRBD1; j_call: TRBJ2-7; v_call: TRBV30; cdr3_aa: CAGRTGGVHEQYF; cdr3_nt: TGTGCCGGTAGGACAGGGGGCGTCCACGAGCAGTACTTC
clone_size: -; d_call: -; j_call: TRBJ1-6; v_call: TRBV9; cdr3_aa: CASSINPGSYNSPLHF; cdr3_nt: TGTGCCAGCAGCATCAATCCGGGTTCCTATAATTCACCCCTCCACTTT
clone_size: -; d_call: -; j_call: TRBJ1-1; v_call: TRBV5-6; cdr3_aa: CASSPRDTEPEAFF; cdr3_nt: TGTGCCAGCAGCCCCCGGGACACGGAGCCAGAAGCTTTCTTT
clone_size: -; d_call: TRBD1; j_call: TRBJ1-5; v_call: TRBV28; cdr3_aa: CASRTGQDNQPQHF; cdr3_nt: TGTGCCAGCAGAACGGGACAGGACAATCAGCCCCAGCATTTT
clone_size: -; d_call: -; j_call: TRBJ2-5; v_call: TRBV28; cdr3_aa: CASSLPDYQQETQYF; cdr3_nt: TGTGCCAGCAGTTTACCGGACTACCAACAAGAGACCCAGTACTTC
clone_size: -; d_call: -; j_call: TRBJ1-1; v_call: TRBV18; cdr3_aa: CASSPSGAEAFF; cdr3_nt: TGTGCCAGCTCACCCTCAGGGGCTGAAGCTTTCTTT
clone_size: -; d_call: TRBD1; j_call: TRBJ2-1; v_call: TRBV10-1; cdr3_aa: CASSGWTGFNEQFF; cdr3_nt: TGCGCCAGCAGTGGCTGGACAGGGTTTAATGAGCAGTTCTTC
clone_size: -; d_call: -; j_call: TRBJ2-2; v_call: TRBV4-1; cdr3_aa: CASSPLTSTLEGTGELFF; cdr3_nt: TGCGCCAGCAGCCCCTTAACCTCAACCCTCGAGGGCACCGGGGAGCTGTTTTTT
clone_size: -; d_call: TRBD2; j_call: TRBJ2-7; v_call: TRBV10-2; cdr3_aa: CASEKRESAYEQYF; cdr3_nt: TGCGCCAGCGAAAAGCGGGAGAGCGCCTACGAGCAGTACTTC
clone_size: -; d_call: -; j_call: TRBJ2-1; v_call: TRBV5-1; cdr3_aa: CASTLAGLNEQFF; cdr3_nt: TGCGCCAGCACTTTGGCGGGTCTCAATGAGCAGTTCTTC
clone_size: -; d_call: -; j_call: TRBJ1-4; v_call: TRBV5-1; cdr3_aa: CASSLAFDPGRETNEKLFF; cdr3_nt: TGCGCCAGCAGCTTGGCCTTCGATCCGGGTAGAGAAACTAATGAAAAACTGTTTTTT
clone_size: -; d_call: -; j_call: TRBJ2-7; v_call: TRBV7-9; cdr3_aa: CASSRGAPSYEQYF; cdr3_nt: TGTGCCAGCAGCCGGGGGGCCCCCTCCTACGAGCAGTACTTC
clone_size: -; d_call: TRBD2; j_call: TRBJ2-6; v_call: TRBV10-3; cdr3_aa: CAISGLAPLSGANVLTF; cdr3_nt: TGTGCCATCAGCGGACTAGCGCCGCTCTCTGGGGCCAACGTCCTGACTTTC
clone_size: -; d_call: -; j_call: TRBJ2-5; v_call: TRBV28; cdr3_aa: CASSITGISQETQYF; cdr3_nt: TGTGCCAGCAGCATAACAGGGATTTCTCAAGAGACCCAGTACTTC
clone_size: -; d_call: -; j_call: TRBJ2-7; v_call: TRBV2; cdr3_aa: CASSVPGTRSYEQYF; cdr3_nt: TGTGCCAGCAGTGTGCCCGGGACAAGATCCTACGAGCAGTACTTC
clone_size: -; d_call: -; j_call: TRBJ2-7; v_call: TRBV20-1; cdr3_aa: CSASSPVEQYF; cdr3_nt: TGCAGTGCTAGCTCTCCGGTGGAGCAGTACTTC
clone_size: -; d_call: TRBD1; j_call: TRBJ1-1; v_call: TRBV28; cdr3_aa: CASSGDRVPPAYLPAEAFF; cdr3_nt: TGTGCCAGCAGCGGGGACAGGGTCCCGCCCGCTTATCTTCCCGCCGAAGCTTTCTTT
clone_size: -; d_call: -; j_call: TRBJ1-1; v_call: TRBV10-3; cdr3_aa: CAISETGPEAFF; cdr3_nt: TGTGCCATCAGTGAGACAGGGCCTGAAGCTTTCTTT
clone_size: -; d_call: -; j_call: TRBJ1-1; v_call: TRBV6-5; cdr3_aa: CASSYRQTSVTEAFF; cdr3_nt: TGTGCCAGCAGTTATAGACAGACTTCGGTTACTGAAGCTTTCTTT
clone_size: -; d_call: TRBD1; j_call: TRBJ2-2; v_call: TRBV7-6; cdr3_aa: CASSSGQGFTGELFF; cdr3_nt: TGTGCCAGCAGCTCTGGACAGGGATTCACCGGGGAGCTGTTTTTT
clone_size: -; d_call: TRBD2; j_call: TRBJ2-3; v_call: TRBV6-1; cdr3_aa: CASSETSSGPPDTQYF; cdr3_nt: TGTGCCAGCAGTGAAACGTCTAGCGGACCTCCAGATACGCAGTATTTT
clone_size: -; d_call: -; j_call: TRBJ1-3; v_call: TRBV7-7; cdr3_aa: CASSLGPGAGNTIYF; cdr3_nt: TGTGCCAGCAGCTTAGGTCCAGGGGCCGGAAACACCATATATTTT
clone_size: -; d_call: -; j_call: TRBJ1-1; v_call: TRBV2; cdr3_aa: CASLRNTEAFF; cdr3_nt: TGTGCCAGCCTGAGGAACACTGAAGCTTTCTTT
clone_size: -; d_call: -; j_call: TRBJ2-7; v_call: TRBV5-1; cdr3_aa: CASSFPGDQSYEQYF; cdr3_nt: TGCGCCAGCAGCTTTCCCGGGGATCAGTCCTACGAGCAGTACTTC
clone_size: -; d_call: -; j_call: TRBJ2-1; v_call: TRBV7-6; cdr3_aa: CASSLEYSNNEQFF; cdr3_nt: TGTGCCAGCAGCTTAGAGTACAGCAACAATGAGCAGTTCTTC
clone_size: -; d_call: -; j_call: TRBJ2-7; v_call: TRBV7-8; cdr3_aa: CASSRRGQTRSYEQYF; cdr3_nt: TGTGCCAGCAGCCGTAGGGGGCAGACTAGATCCTACGAGCAGTACTTC
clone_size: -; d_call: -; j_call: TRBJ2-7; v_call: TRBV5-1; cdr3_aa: CASSKELLNEQYF; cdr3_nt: TGCGCCAGCAGCAAGGAGCTCTTGAACGAGCAGTACTTC
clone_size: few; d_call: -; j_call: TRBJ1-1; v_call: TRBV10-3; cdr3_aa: CAISEIRQVESEAFF; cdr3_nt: TGTGCCATCAGTGAAATCAGACAGGTTGAATCTGAAGCTTTCTTT
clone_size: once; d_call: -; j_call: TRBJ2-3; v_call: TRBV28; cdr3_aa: CASSFQVGQYF; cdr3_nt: TGTGCCAGCAGTTTTCAGGTTGGGCAGTATTTT
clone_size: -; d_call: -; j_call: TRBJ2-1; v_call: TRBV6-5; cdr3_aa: CASSPQRSSYNEQFF; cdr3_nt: TGTGCCAGCAGTCCTCAGCGGAGCTCCTACAATGAGCAGTTCTTC
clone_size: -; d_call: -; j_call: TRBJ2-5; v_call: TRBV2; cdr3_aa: CASDNLEQGYRETQYF; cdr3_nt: TGTGCCAGCGATAACCTCGAACAGGGCTATCGAGAGACCCAGTACTTC
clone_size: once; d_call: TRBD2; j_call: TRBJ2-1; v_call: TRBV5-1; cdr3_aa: CASSLDGVAGAYNEQFF; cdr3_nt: TGCGCCAGCAGCTTGGATGGGGTAGCGGGAGCCTACAATGAGCAGTTCTTC
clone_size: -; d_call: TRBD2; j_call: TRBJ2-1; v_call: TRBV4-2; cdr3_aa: CASSRGLAGGGSYNEQFF; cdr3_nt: TGTGCCAGCAGCCGCGGACTAGCGGGGGGAGGCTCCTACAATGAGCAGTTCTTC
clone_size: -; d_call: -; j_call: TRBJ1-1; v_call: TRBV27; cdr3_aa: CASSPGDLSTEAFF; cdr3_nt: TGTGCCAGCAGTCCAGGGGATTTAAGCACTGAAGCTTTCTTT
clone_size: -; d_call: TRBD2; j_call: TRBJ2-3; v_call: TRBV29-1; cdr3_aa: CSVRLAGNTDTQYF; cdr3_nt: TGCAGCGTGCGACTAGCGGGGAACACAGATACGCAGTATTTT